Each of the 15 T cell receptor beta chains below was sequenced from the same sample in a study of radiation and T cells in renal cell carcinoma. As for time point: baseline pretreatment blood. Documented treatment: 15 Gy SBRT to primary tumor, nephrectomy 4 weeks later. Produced via immunoSEQ multiplex PCR; TCRdb's table is partial and in-frame only. The sample includes 140,000 to 150,000 clones, about 87% of them seen just once. The material was blood, obtained from a patient whose treatment included radiotherapy and nephrectomy. The receptors shown here come from a woman aged 65 to 85 with renal cell carcinoma.

The chain joins TRBV18 to TRBJ1-1; no clear D gene. V was pared by 3 bases and J by 5 bases, with 10 bases between. This CDR3 contains 13 residues. Germline CDR1 and CDR2: KGHSH and LQKENI. The CDR3 nucleotides are TGTGCCAGCTCACCCAGGTATGAGACTGAAGCTTTCTTT. This translates into CASSPRYETEAFF.

The rearrangement links TRBV9 to TRBJ2-2; 10 nucleotides match TRBD2. The V segment lost 4 bases and the J segment 1 base; nucleotides outside the gene matches: 7. This CDR3 comprises 17 residues. Germline V gene lookup returns CDR1 SGDLS and CDR2 YYNGEE. The CDR3 protein is CASSPLAGWGNTGELFF. CDR3 sequence (DNA): TGTGCCAGCAGCCCACTAGCGGGGTGGGGGAACACCGGGGAGCTGTTTTTT.

The chain has TRBV4-3 and TRBJ1-6; the match to TRBD1 covers 8 bases. Germline CDR1 and CDR2: LGHNA and YSLEER. The CDR3 contains 15 residues. With 1 base clipped from V and 7 bases from J, the junction kept 3 bases outside the gene matches. CDR3 sequence reads: CASSQAGGYNSPLHF. The CDR3 DNA reads as TGCGCCAGCAGCCAAGCAGGGGGCTACAATTCACCCCTCCACTTT.

CDR3 sequence: CASGSVLPRYEQYF. The DNA for the CDR3 is TGTGCTAGTGGTTCGGTATTACCCCGCTACGAGCAGTACTTC. This sequence joins TRBV12-5 and TRBJ2-7; D call uncertain. Germline V gene sequence: CDR1 LGHNT, CDR2 FRNRAP. The CDR3 loop spans 14 amino acids. V was trimmed by 4 bases and J by 3 bases, leaving 13 bases between them.

The chain links TRBV19 to TRBJ1-5, with D tentatively TRBD1 (5 bases). Germline CDR1 is LNHDA and CDR2 is SQIVND (reference sequence). The CDR3 length is 13 residues. The V end was cut by 5 bases, the J end by 7 bases, with 12 bases between. This chain's CDR3 is CASSSRTGQPQHF. Written as DNA, the CDR3 is TGTGCCAGTAGTTCCCGAACAGGCCAGCCCCAGCATTTT.

The rearrangement links TRBV6-1 to TRBJ2-5, with TRBD2 matching over 11 bases. CDR1 and CDR2 (germline): MNHNS, SASEGT. V was pared by 10 bases and J by 7 bases, with 11 bases of the junction left unmatched. The CDR3 sequence is 14 residues long. CDR3: CATALAGATGTQYF. The CDR3 DNA reads as TGTGCCACCGCACTAGCGGGGGCGACCGGGACCCAGTACTTC.

The chain has TRBV5-4 and TRBJ2-5; TRBD1 matches 10 bases. Losses at the gene ends were 4 bases for V and 2 bases for J; bases not matched to a gene: 8. CDR1 and CDR2 from the germline V gene are SGHNT and YYREEE (reference sequence). The CDR3 has 16 amino acids. CDR3 region: CASSRPGQGRQETQYF. For the CDR3, the DNA is TGTGCCAGCAGCCGCCCGGGACAGGGGCGGCAAGAGACCCAGTACTTC.

V is TRBV7-3 and J is TRBJ1-5, with 8 bases fitting TRBD1. The CDR3 has 15 amino acids. The germline gives CDR1 SGHTA, CDR2 FQGTGA. V was pared by 1 base and J by 5 bases, with 4 bases of the junction left unmatched. CDR3 region: CASSLRAGGDQPQHF. In DNA, the CDR3 is TGTGCCAGCAGCTTAAGGGCAGGGGGCGATCAGCCCCAGCATTTT.

The chain recombines TRBV11-2 with TRBJ1-2; 7 bases agree with TRBD1. With 4 bases clipped from V and 3 bases from J, the junction kept 11 bases outside the gene matches. The germline V gene encodes CDR1 SGHAT and CDR2 FQNNGV. This CDR3 region has 16 residues. This chain's CDR3 is CASSSITGVLYYGYTF. The CDR3 nucleotides are TGTGCCAGCAGCTCGATTACAGGGGTATTATACTATGGCTACACCTTC.

V and J are TRBV5-1 and TRBJ2-3; either TRBD1 or TRBD2 may fit D (6 bases each). Germline V gene sequence: CDR1 SGHRS, CDR2 YFSETQ. This CDR3 is 16 amino acids long. Trimming cost V 0 bases and J 4 bases, with 15 bases left between them. The CDR3 region is CASSLGSAGEADTQYF. The CDR3 region has the DNA TGCGCCAGCAGCTTGGGGTCGGCAGGGGAGGCAGATACGCAGTATTTT.

This clone was seen more than once but under ten times. This chain connects TRBV19 to TRBJ1-1; no clear D. The CDR3 has 14 amino acids. Germline CDR1 reads LNHDA; CDR2 reads SQIVND (reference sequence). Trimming took 4 bases from V and 8 from J, leaving 17 bases between them. CDR3 nucleotide sequence: TGTGCCAGTAGTACCACCAGTGGGGTATCCGAAGCTTTCTTT. Protein sequence: CASSTTSGVSEAFF.

The chain carries TRBV5-6 and TRBJ2-1, with no clear D. Looked up from germline, CDR1 is SGHDT and CDR2 is YYEEEE. The germline V and J ends were trimmed by 3 bases and 4 bases, with 11 bases remaining between them. The CDR3 sequence is 14 residues long. This CDR3 reads CASSWGRAYNEQFF. The CDR3 nucleotides read TGTGCCAGCAGCTGGGGAAGGGCTTACAATGAGCAGTTCTTC.

The V call is TRBV19, the J call TRBJ2-1, with 11 bases lining up with TRBD2. The CDR3 is 15 amino acids. V shed 3 bases and J 9 bases; nucleotides not matched to a gene: 7. Germline V gene lookup returns CDR1 LNHDA and CDR2 SQIVND (reference sequence). The CDR3 DNA is TGTGCCAGTAGTATCCCGACTAGCGGGGTTAGTGAGCAGTTCTTC. Translating it yields CASSIPTSGVSEQFF.

The genes are TRBV28 and TRBJ1-5; no clear D gene. Germline V lookup: CDR1 MDHEN, CDR2 SYDVKM. V was clipped by 4 bases and J by 6 bases, with 13 bases between them. The CDR3 extends over 14 amino acids. The CDR3 loop reads CASSYGRVGQPQHF. CDR3 nucleotides: TGTGCCAGCAGTTATGGGAGGGTAGGTCAGCCCCAGCATTTT.

The chain couples TRBV14 to TRBJ1-3; 7 bases line up with TRBD1. Unmatched junction bases numbered 12, after V lost 3 bases and J lost 4 bases. Germline assignment: CDR1 SGHDN and CDR2 FVKESK. The CDR3 is made up of 17 amino acids. CDR3 nucleotide sequence: TGTGCCAGCAGCCACCTGACAGGGTTTCGCGACGGAAACACCATATATTTT. This gives the protein CASSHLTGFRDGNTIYF. Supplemented by reference TRBV14 and TRBJ1-3, the full variable domain reads EAGVTQFPSHSVIEKGQTVTLRCDPISGHDNLYWYRRVMGKEIKFLLHFVKESKQDESGMPNNRFLAERTGGTYSTLKVQPAELEDSGVYFCASSHLTGFRDGNTIYFGEGSWLTVV.